This is a list of T cell receptor beta chains from one sample in a study of cytomegalovirus exposure and HLA in healthy donors. Produced via immunoSEQ multiplex PCR; TCRdb's table is partial and in-frame only. The table has about 160,000 clones, about 75% seen once. Sequenced: PBMCs. These receptors came from a female donor in good health and CMV-seronegative. The CDR3 runs from the conserved cysteine through the conserved F or W. D genes are given only for firm matches. Where a row states a size, it is once, few, many or the class of an expanded clone; other rows omit it.

v_gene	j_gene	abundance	d_gene	CDR3nt	CDR3aa
TRBV11-1	TRBJ1-1	-	-	TGTGCCAGCAGCTTACGCAGGGGCGAAACTGAAGCTTTCTTT	CASSLRRGETEAFF
TRBV2	TRBJ1-1	-	-	TGTGCCAGCAGTGACGTTGCGCGGATTGAAGCTTTCTTT	CASSDVARIEAFF
TRBV6-5	TRBJ2-7	few	TRBD1	TGTGCCAGCAGAACGGGACAGGTAAAATGGAGCGAGCAGTACTTC	CASRTGQVKWSEQYF
TRBV5-6	TRBJ2-7	-	TRBD1	TGTGCCAGCAGCTGGGGACAGGGAAGCTACGAGCAGTACTTC	CASSWGQGSYEQYF
TRBV6-5	TRBJ1-2	-	-	TGTGCCACCGTGACCAGGGGATGGGGCTACACCTTC	CATVTRGWGYTF
TRBV5-4	TRBJ2-1	-	-	TGTGCCAGCAGCTTAGGAGGGATGGGGAATGAGCAGTTCTTC	CASSLGGMGNEQFF
TRBV9	TRBJ2-3	-	-	TGTGCCAGCAGCGTAGCCGGGTCGGAGTGGGATACGCAGTATTTT	CASSVAGSEWDTQYF
TRBV6-1	TRBJ1-2	-	-	TGTGCCAGCAGTGAGCTTTCAGGGGCTCAGGGTTTGAGTGGCTACACCTTC	CASSELSGAQGLSGYTF
TRBV19	TRBJ1-3	once	-	TGTGCCAGTAGTATAGATGCGAGGGTCTCTGGAAACACCATATATTTT	CASSIDARVSGNTIYF
TRBV7-2	TRBJ1-6	-	-	TGTGCCAGCCGAGGGAACAGTCGCGGAAATTCACCCCTCCACTTT	CASRGNSRGNSPLHF
TRBV18	TRBJ2-7	few	-	TGTGCCAGCTCGCAGTCCTCCTACGAGCAGTACTTC	CASSQSSYEQYF
TRBV4-2	TRBJ2-3	-	-	TGTGCCAGCAGCCAGCTAGACCCAGATACGCAGTATTTT	CASSQLDPDTQYF
TRBV4-1	TRBJ2-2	-	-	TGCGCCAGCAGCCAAGCTTTTGCACAGGGGGGGAACGGGGAGCTGTTTTTT	CASSQAFAQGGNGELFF
TRBV6-5	TRBJ1-5	-	TRBD1	TGTGCCAGCAGTTCCGACAGGGGGGGTGGCAATCAGCCCCAGCATTTT	CASSSDRGGGNQPQHF
TRBV29-1	TRBJ2-7	-	TRBD2	TGCAGCGTTGAAGCTAGCGGGCAGTACGAGCAGTACTTC	CSVEASGQYEQYF
TRBV9	TRBJ1-2	-	-	TGTGCCAGCACTATTGGGGGCGGTCGCTATGGCTACACCTTC	CASTIGGGRYGYTF
TRBV12-5	TRBJ1-1	-	-	TGTGCTAGTGGCCCTTGGGGGGGTAGGAACACTGAAGCTTTCTTT	CASGPWGGRNTEAFF
TRBV6-5	TRBJ2-7	once	TRBD2	TGTGCCAGCAGTTACGGGCGGGAGCTGGTTTACCACGAGCAGTACTTC	CASSYGRELVYHEQYF
TRBV7-9	TRBJ1-4	-	TRBD1	TGTGCCAGCAGCGCTGGACAGGGGGCTATTTACAACGAAAAACTGTTTTTT	CASSAGQGAIYNEKLFF
TRBV30	TRBJ1-4	-	-	TGTGCCTGGAGTCGTGGTGCAGTTACAAATGAAAAACTGTTTTTT	CAWSRGAVTNEKLFF
TRBV19	TRBJ1-5	-	-	TGTGCCACCGCACCGGTCTCACGTAATCAGCCCCAGCATTTT	CATAPVSRNQPQHF
TRBV19	TRBJ2-3	few	TRBD2	TGTGCCAGTTTGGCTAGCGGCGTCAATACGCAGTATTTT	CASLASGVNTQYF
TRBV5-1	TRBJ2-3	-	TRBD2	TGCGCCAGCAGCGTTCCTAGCGGGGGGGCCGAAGATACGCAGTATTTT	CASSVPSGGAEDTQYF
TRBV5-1	TRBJ2-5	once	-	TGCGCCAGCAGCCAAAAAGAGACCCAGTACTTC	CASSQKETQYF